The 14 T cell receptor beta chains in this list originate from one sample, sequenced in a study of shared clonotypes between healthy human individuals. The naive CD8 fraction comprised CD45RO-negative cells positively selected for CCR7 and excluded terminally differentiated effector memory CD45RA+ cells. Sequencing was performed with immunoSEQ multiplex PCR; in TCRdb, only in-frame clones are kept and a portion is missing. Of some 630,000 clones in the sample, 95% to 97% were seen once. The sample taken for sequencing was naive CD8+ T cells sorted from blood. The receptor set was obtained from a woman aged 30 to 39 in good health.

This clone has a single count. The chain joins TRBV19 to TRBJ2-5, with TRBD2 matching over 13 bases. This CDR3 is 17 amino acids long. CDR1 is LNHDA and CDR2 is SQIVND in the germline V gene (reference sequence). Germline trimming cut 5 bases from V and 5 bases from J; bases unmatched to any gene: 11. The DNA for the CDR3 is TGTGCCAGTAGTCCCAGACTAGCGGGAGGTTATGGGGAGACCCAGTACTTC. This codes for CASSPRLAGGYGETQYF.

The chain employs TRBV15 and TRBJ2-1; D is uncertain. Per germline, CDR1 LNHNV and CDR2 YYDKDF (reference sequence). The CDR3 runs to 17 residues. Trimming took off 0 bases at V and 0 bases at J, with 12 bases between the two ends. The CDR3 DNA is TGTGCCACCAGCAGAGACCACACTCTGGGCTCCTACAATGAGCAGTTCTTC. Translating it yields CATSRDHTLGSYNEQFF.

The chain joins TRBV29-1 to TRBJ1-1; no definite D call. Germline V lookup: CDR1 SQVTM, CDR2 ANQGSEA. Trimming left V 6 bases short and J 1 base short, with 12 bases between. The CDR3 runs to 13 residues. The CDR3, as DNA: TGCAGCGTCACCCGGCGGCCGAACACTGAAGCTTTCTTT. Its protein product is CSVTRRPNTEAFF. Filled out from reference TRBV29-1 and TRBJ1-1, the complete variable domain reads SAVISQKPSRDICQRGTSLTIQCQVDSQVTMMFWYRQQPGQSLTLIATANQGSEATYESGFVIDKFPISRPNLTFSTLTVSNMSPEDSSIYLCSVTRRPNTEAFFGQGTRLTVV.

The chain uses TRBV15 and TRBJ1-1, with TRBD1 matching 9 bases. From germline, CDR1 is LNHNV and CDR2 YYDKDF (reference sequence). V trimming: 5 bases; J trimming: 1 base; junction bases outside the gene matches: 8. The CDR3 has 16 amino acids. The CDR3 is CATSPRTGVENTEAFF. The CDR3 DNA reads TGTGCCACCAGCCCAAGGACAGGGGTCGAGAACACTGAAGCTTTCTTT.

The chain joins TRBV28 to TRBJ1-1; no reliable D call. CDR1 and CDR2 from the germline V gene are MDHEN and SYDVKM. V was pared by 11 bases and J by 0 bases, with 16 bases between. The CDR3 is made up of 14 amino acids. The CDR3 spells CACQTANLNTEAFF. CDR3 DNA sequence: TGTGCCTGTCAGACGGCGAATCTGAACACTGAAGCTTTCTTT.

The rearrangement uses TRBV19 and TRBJ2-2; possibly TRBD2 for D (5 bases). Trimming pared 3 bases from V and 1 base from J, leaving 9 bases between. The CDR3 has 15 amino acids. Germline V gene sequence: CDR1 LNHDA, CDR2 SQIVND (reference sequence). The CDR3 nucleotides are TGTGCCAGTAGTATCCTTGAGGGGAACACCGGGGAGCTGTTTTTT. The encoded protein is CASSILEGNTGELFF.

The J gene is TRBJ1-1, the V gene TRBV9, with TRBD1 identical over 12 bases. V dropped 3 bases and J dropped 7; count of bases not matched to a gene: 4. Looked up from germline, CDR1 is SGDLS and CDR2 is YYNGEE. This CDR3 has 14 amino acids. Written as DNA, the CDR3 is TGTGCCAGCAGCGCGGGACAGGGGGCTGGTGAAGCTTTCTTT. It is translated as CASSAGQGAGEAFF.

V and J are TRBV27 and TRBJ2-7; 9 bases fit TRBD2. V was pared by 2 bases and J by 3 bases, with 5 bases of the junction left unmatched. Germline V CDR1 and CDR2: MNHEY, SMNVEV (reference sequence). This CDR3 is 15 amino acids long. This CDR3 is CASSLLAGPFYEQYF. The CDR3 DNA is TGTGCCAGCAGTTTACTAGCGGGACCATTCTACGAGCAGTACTTC.

The chain employs TRBV28 and TRBJ1-1, with D perhaps TRBD1 (5 bases). CDR3 length: 14 amino acids. CDR1 MDHEN and CDR2 SYDVKM come from the germline V gene. V lost 8 bases, J lost 1 base, and 14 bases lay in between. CDR3 amino acids: CASGPTERNTEAFF. DNA of the CDR3: TGTGCCAGCGGCCCGACAGAAAGGAACACTGAAGCTTTCTTT.

The chain is built from TRBV4-1 and TRBJ2-1; 7 bases align to TRBD2. Germline V CDR1 and CDR2: MGHRA, YSYEKL. Losses at the gene ends were 1 base for V and 3 bases for J; bases not matched to a gene: 3. The CDR3 has 15 residues. In DNA form, the CDR3 reads TGCGCCAGCAGCCAAGGGGGGGGGTTCTACAATGAGCAGTTCTTC. Encoded protein: CASSQGGGFYNEQFF.

Concerning this clone itself: The same CDR3 can be traced to other DNA sequences in this sample. The chain employs TRBV6-1 and TRBJ2-7; D call uncertain. The germline V gene has CDR1 MNHNS and CDR2 SASEGT. V lost 3 bases and J lost 6, with 3 bases in between. This CDR3 spans 10 amino acids. CDR3 coding DNA: TGTGCCAGCAGTGACGGCGAGCAGTACTTC. Protein sequence: CASSDGEQYF.

This clone has a handful of counts. Other nucleotide sequences in the sample specify the same CDR3. This chain joins TRBV27 and TRBJ2-1; 14 bases line up with TRBD2. V lost 4 bases and J lost 9; bases outside the gene matches: 5. Germline V lookup: CDR1 MNHEY, CDR2 SMNVEV (reference sequence). The CDR3 runs to 15 residues. The CDR3 here is CASSSGTSGSGEQFF. The CDR3 nucleotides read TGTGCCAGCAGTTCCGGGACTAGCGGGAGCGGTGAGCAGTTCTTC.

The chain combines TRBV28 with TRBJ2-1, with 12 bases fitting TRBD2. The CDR3 totals 13 residues. The germline CDR1 and CDR2 sequences are MDHEN and SYDVKM. The V segment lost 6 bases and the J segment 9 bases; nucleotides outside the gene matches: 3. CDR3 in amino acids: CASRLGLAGEQFF. The CDR3 nucleotides are TGTGCCAGCAGACTGGGACTAGCGGGTGAGCAGTTCTTC. The full variable domain, its missing parts supplied by reference TRBV28 and TRBJ2-1, is DVKVTQSSRYLVKRTGEKVFLECVQDMDHENMFWYRQDPGLGLRLIYFSYDVKMKEKGDIPEGYSVSREKKERFSLILESASTNQTSMYLCASRLGLAGEQFFGPGTRLTVL.

The chain is built from TRBV2 and TRBJ1-5, with D tentatively TRBD1 (6 bases). Germline V lookup: CDR1 SNHLY, CDR2 FYNNEI. The CDR3 runs to 14 residues. V lost 8 bases, J lost 3 bases, and 14 bases lay in between. The CDR3 sequence: CASAEGETNQPQHF. The CDR3 bases are TGTGCCAGCGCTGAGGGGGAGACCAATCAGCCCCAGCATTTT.